A selection of T cell receptor beta chains follows, all from one sample in a study of cytomegalovirus exposure and HLA in healthy donors. Using immunoSEQ multiplex PCR, the repertoire was profiled, and TCRdb retains in-frame clones only, with some absent. Among about 37,000 clones listed, 70% to 85% were seen once. The sequenced sample consisted of PBMCs. The source of these receptors is a man under 40 in good health and CMV-seronegative. Both conserved end residues are part of each CDR3. D genes are given only for firm matches. A row's size may be missing; if present it is once, few, many or a size class.

TRBJ2-1	TRBD1	once	TRBV10-3	TGTGCCATCAGTGCTTTGGGGACAGGGTCGGATGAGCAGTTCTTC	CAISALGTGSDEQFF
TRBJ1-6	TRBD1	-	TRBV2	TGTGCCAGCAGAGCAGGGGGAAGCTACGACCACTTT	CASRAGGSYDHF
TRBJ2-5	TRBD2	-	TRBV19	TGTGCCAGTACGCTAGCGGGGGGGGCCCAAGAGACCCAGTACTTC	CASTLAGGAQETQYF
TRBJ2-1	TRBD2	-	TRBV4-1	TGCGCCAGCAGCCAACCTCGAAGCGGGAGAGACCACAATGAGCAGTTCTTC	CASSQPRSGRDHNEQFF
TRBJ2-1	-	-	TRBV7-9	TGTGCCAGCAGCTTAATACAGGGATTGCAGTTCTTC	CASSLIQGLQFF
TRBJ2-1	TRBD2	-	TRBV6-5	TGTGCCAGCAGTTCCGATCTATGGGGGGGAATTGAGCAGTTCTTC	CASSSDLWGGIEQFF
TRBJ1-2	TRBD1	-	TRBV7-9	TGTTCCAGCAGCATGACAGGGAATAGGGGCTACACCTTC	CSSSMTGNRGYTF
TRBJ2-7	-	-	TRBV9	TGTGCCAGCAGCGCAGCCAGGTCGGCGCGAAGCTCCTACGAGCAGTACTTC	CASSAARSARSSYEQYF
TRBJ2-3	-	-	TRBV9	TGTGCCAGCAGCGTGGGGGGAGTTGTTCAGGATACGCAGTATTTT	CASSVGGVVQDTQYF
TRBJ1-6	-	few	TRBV5-1	TGCGCCAGCAAGGCCGAGGAAGATTCACCCCTCCACTTT	CASKAEEDSPLHF
TRBJ1-5	-	-	TRBV6-5	TGTGCCACCCCAGGACAGCCCCAGCATTTT	CATPGQPQHF
TRBJ2-1	TRBD2	-	TRBV7-8	TGTGCCAGCAGCTTAGTTAGTTTTCCAGGACTAGCGGAGATAAATGAGCAGTTCTTC	CASSLVSFPGLAEINEQFF
TRBJ2-7	TRBD2	-	TRBV19	TGTGCCAGTAGTACCGTCTGGGGGGGCTCCTACGAGCAGTACTTC	CASSTVWGGSYEQYF
TRBJ2-7	-	once	TRBV5-5	TGTGCCAGCAGACCTACGGCGGTAAGCTCCTACGAGCAGTACTTC	CASRPTAVSSYEQYF
TRBJ2-7	TRBD1	-	TRBV29-1	TGCAGCGTCGGGATCGGACAGGGGGCGTCGGTGCTCTACGAGCAGTACTTC	CSVGIGQGASVLYEQYF
TRBJ2-5	TRBD2	once	TRBV7-7	TGTGCTAGCAGCTTAACTAGCGGGAGTCTGGAGACCCAGTACTTC	CASSLTSGSLETQYF
TRBJ2-5	-	once	TRBV6-8	TGTGCCAGCAGTTACCCCAGGGAAGGACAGAAGTACTTC	CASSYPREGQKYF
TRBJ1-1	-	-	TRBV5-1	TGCGCCAGCAGCTTGGATTCAGGGATGAACACTGAAGCTTTCTTT	CASSLDSGMNTEAFF
TRBJ1-1	TRBD1	-	TRBV6-6	TGTGCCAGCAGAGAGAACAGGGGGACTGAAGCTTTCTTT	CASRENRGTEAFF
TRBJ2-7	TRBD2	-	TRBV10-2	TGCGCCAGCAGTGGCTCCGGGACTAGCGGATCCTACGAGCAGTACTTC	CASSGSGTSGSYEQYF
TRBJ1-1	-	few	TRBV4-2	TGTGCCAGCAGCCAAAGGGGTTTCGGACAGAACACTGAAGCTTTCTTT	CASSQRGFGQNTEAFF
TRBJ2-7	TRBD2	-	TRBV5-4	TGTGCCAGCAGCCCGGGACTAGCGGGAGTATACGAGCAGTACTTC	CASSPGLAGVYEQYF
TRBJ2-7	-	-	TRBV5-6	TGTGCCAGCAGCTTGATTAGCTACGAGCAGTACTTC	CASSLISYEQYF
TRBJ1-2	-	-	TRBV19	TGTGCCAGTAGTCCTCTTGGGGGGGCTGTATGGTCCTATGGCTACACCTTC	CASSPLGGAVWSYGYTF
TRBJ2-3	TRBD2	-	TRBV6-5	TGTGCCAGCAGTCCTAGCGGGGCCGGCGGGGATACGCAGTATTTT	CASSPSGAGGDTQYF
TRBJ1-1	-	-	TRBV19	TGTGCCAGTAGTATAGATTTGGCGGGCGTCGGTACTGAAGCTTTCTTT	CASSIDLAGVGTEAFF
TRBJ1-1	-	-	TRBV28	TGTGCCAGCAGTTTATCGGGGTACGACCCTGAAGCTTTCTTT	CASSLSGYDPEAFF
TRBJ2-7	-	-	TRBV4-1	TGCGCCAGCTCCCTGGGGGGGGGCGCCTCCTACGAGCAGTACTTC	CASSLGGGASYEQYF
TRBJ2-1	-	-	TRBV19	TGTGCCAGCGGCTTAGCGTTATCATACAATGAGCAGTTCTTC	CASGLALSYNEQFF